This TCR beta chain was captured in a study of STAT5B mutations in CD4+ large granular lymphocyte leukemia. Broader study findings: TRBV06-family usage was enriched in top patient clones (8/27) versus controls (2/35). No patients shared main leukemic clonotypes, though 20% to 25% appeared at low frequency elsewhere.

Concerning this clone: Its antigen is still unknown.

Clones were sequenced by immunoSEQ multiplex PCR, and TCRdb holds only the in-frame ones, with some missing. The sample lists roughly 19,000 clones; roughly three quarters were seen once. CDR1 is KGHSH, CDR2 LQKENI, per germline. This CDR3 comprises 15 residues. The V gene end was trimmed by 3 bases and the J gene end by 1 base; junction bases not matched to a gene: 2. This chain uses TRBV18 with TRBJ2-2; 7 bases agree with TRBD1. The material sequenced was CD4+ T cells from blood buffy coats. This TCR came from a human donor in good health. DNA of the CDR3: TGTGCCAGCTCACCGCGGACAGGGAACACCGGGGAGCTGTTTTTT. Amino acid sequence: CASSPRTGNTGELFF. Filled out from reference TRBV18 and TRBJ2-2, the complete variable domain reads NAGVMQNPRHLVRRRGQEARLRCSPMKGHSHVYWYRQLPEEGLKFMVYLQKENIIDESGMPKERFSAEFPKEGPSILRIQQVVRGDSAAYFCASSPRTGNTGELFFGEGSRLTVL.